This passage covers 25 T cell receptor beta chains from one sample sequenced in a study of T cells in women clearing cervical HPV infection. Here immunoSEQ multiplex PCR was the method, and the copy in TCRdb shows in-frame clones only, minus some. The sample includes fewer than 10,000 clones. Sequencing used blood buffy coat. Receptors were obtained from a woman between 18 and 70 years old with a cervical HPV16 infection that either progressed to CIN3+ or cleared (not recorded which).

With regard to this clone: The CDR3 goes on 3 residues after the read ends, and that part is filled in from the germline J gene. This chain connects TRBV19 to TRBJ2-7; 10 nucleotides agree with TRBD1. In germline, CDR1 is LNHDA, CDR2 SQIVND (reference sequence). This CDR3 contains 16 residues. With V trimmed by 3 bases and J by 3 bases, 8 bases remained unmatched. CDR3 in amino acids: CASSIRDRGVGYEQYF. CDR3 bases read: TGTGCCAGTAGTATTCGGGACAGGGGAGTCGGCTACGAG.

Details on this clone: The read ends 3 residues early relative to the CDR3; the germline J gene fills the gap. This sequence joins TRBV7-2 and TRBJ2-3; no clear D gene. The V end was cut by 1 base, the J end by 4 bases, with 3 bases between. Per the germline V gene, CDR1 is SGHTA and CDR2 is FQGNSA. This CDR3 has 12 amino acids. Incomplete CDR3 DNA: TGTGCCAGCAGCTTAGGGCCAGATACG. The encoded protein is CASSLGPDT. The full CDR3 protein is CASSLGPDTQYF.

Worth noting for this clone: The CDR3 extends 3 residues past the end of the read, so its final part is completed from the germline J gene. This sequence joins TRBV19 and TRBJ2-5, with TRBD1 matching 7 bases. This CDR3 has 14 residues. V was clipped by 1 base and J by 5 bases; unmatched bases: 4. Germline lookup yields CDR1 LNHDA and CDR2 SQIVND (reference sequence). The CDR3 is CASSIVGGWETQYF. The CDR3 bases that were read are TGTGCCAGTAGTATAGTAGGGGGCTGGGAGACC.

Frequency places this clone as medium-sized. The read stops 3 residues short of the end of the CDR3; the missing end is completed from the germline J gene. This same CDR3 is encoded by further DNA sequences in the sample. The chain recombines TRBV19 with TRBJ1-3, with unresolved D. The V and J ends lost 4 bases and 4 bases respectively, with 5 bases between them. The germline CDR1 and CDR2 sequences are LNHDA and SQIVND (reference sequence). The CDR3 contains 12 residues. This CDR3 is CASSTQGNTIYF. The part of the CDR3 DNA that was read is TGTGCCAGTAGTACCCAGGGAAACACC.

A word on this clone: The read gets to within 3 residues of the CDR3 end, and the germline J gene fills in the rest. The V gene is TRBV5-4, the J gene TRBJ2-4; the D gene is possibly TRBD2 (5 bases). Per germline, CDR1 SGHNT and CDR2 YYREEE (reference sequence). CDR3 length equals 13 residues. The V and J ends lost 3 bases and 5 bases respectively, with 9 bases between them. The CDR3 here is CASSWTGENIQYF. CDR3 bases read: TGTGCCAGCAGCTGGACCGGGGAAAACATT.

Comments on this clone: The read halts 3 residues ahead of the CDR3 end, with the missing end drawn from the germline J gene. The rearrangement joins TRBV7-6 to TRBJ2-7, with D uncertain. CDR1 SGHVS and CDR2 FNYEAQ come from the germline V gene. The CDR3 is 14 amino acids. Trimming took 5 bases from V and 0 from J, leaving 11 bases between them. Incomplete CDR3 DNA: TGTGCCAGCAGCCCCAGACTCTCCTCCTACGAG. It codes for CASSPRLSSYE. The CDR3, in full, reads CASSPRLSSYEQYF. Based on the CDR3 plus reference TRBV7-6 and TRBJ2-7, the full variable domain is GAGVSQSPRYKVTKRGQDVALRCDPISGHVSLYWYRQALGQGPEFLTYFNYEAQQDKSGLPNDRFSAERPEGSISTLTIQRTEQRDSAMYRCASSPRLSSYEQYFGPGTRLTVT.

Regarding this clone: The read stops 3 residues short of the end of the CDR3; the missing end is completed from the germline J gene. The chain is built from TRBV20-1 and TRBJ2-1; 12 bases line up with TRBD1. This CDR3 has 15 residues. Germline V CDR1 and CDR2: DFQATT, SNEGSKA (reference sequence). Trimming took 5 bases from V and 8 from J; bases not matched to a gene: 10. The CDR3 reads CSAGGGTGGWYEQFF. The part of the CDR3 DNA that was read is TGCAGTGCTGGGGGGGGGACAGGGGGCTGGTATGAG.

About this clone itself: The CDR3 end lies 3 residues beyond the end of the read and is filled in from the germline J gene. This rearrangement joins TRBV20-1 to TRBJ2-1; D may be TRBD1 (6 bases). The V end was cut by 6 bases, the J end by 4 bases, with 16 bases between. The germline V gene has CDR1 DFQATT and CDR2 SNEGSKA (reference sequence). The CDR3 is 14 residues long. The CDR3 bases that were read are TGCAGTGCCCAGACAGGCCGGATGTACAATGAG. Translated: CSAQTGRMYNE. The CDR3, in full, reads CSAQTGRMYNEQFF.

This clone is deemed medium-sized by its frequency. The read comes to an end 3 residues before the CDR3 does, leaving the germline J gene to fill in the end. This chain connects TRBV18 to TRBJ2-1; 9 bases agree with TRBD1. The CDR3 extends over 15 amino acids. Germline assignment: CDR1 KGHSH and CDR2 LQKENI. V was clipped by 4 bases and J by 4 bases; unmatched bases: 5. Partial CDR3 DNA: TGTGCCAGCTCACGGGACAGGGAGTTTTACAATGAG. It translates to CASSRDREFYNE. The complete CDR3 protein is CASSRDREFYNEQFF.

Details on this clone: The read ends 3 residues shy of where the CDR3 ends; the end is completed using the germline J gene. J is TRBJ1-5 and V is TRBV19; perhaps TRBD1 as D (5 bases). The CDR3 extends over 16 amino acids. The germline CDR1 and CDR2 sequences are LNHDA and SQIVND (reference sequence). Trimming took 4 bases from V and 0 from J, leaving 13 bases between them. CDR3 residues: CASSRVWGHSNQPQHF. CDR3 bases read: TGTGCCAGTAGTAGGGTATGGGGCCATAGCAATCAGCCC.

Note on this clone: With the read ending 3 residues before the CDR3 end, the germline J gene is used to fill in that end. The genes are TRBV9 and TRBJ2-7; a possible D gene is TRBD1 (5 bases). V dropped 3 bases and J dropped 6 bases, with 10 bases sitting between them. Germline CDR1 SGDLS, CDR2 YYNGEE. The CDR3 runs to 12 residues. The CDR3 sequence: CASSASDSEQYF. The covered CDR3 bases are TGTGCCAGCAGCGCGAGTGACAGCGAG. Full variable domain (remainder filled in from reference TRBV9 and TRBJ2-7): DSGVTQTPKHLITATGQRVTLRCSPRSGDLSVYWYQQSLDQGLQFLIQYYNGEERAKGNILERFSAQQFPDLHSELNLSSLELGDSALYFCASSASDSEQYFGPGTRLTVT.

As concerns this clone: The missing CDR3 end, 3 residues past where the read stops, is filled in from the germline J gene. J is TRBJ1-1 and V is TRBV2, with 8 nucleotides matching TRBD1. This CDR3 is 12 amino acids long. From germline, CDR1 is SNHLY and CDR2 FYNNEI. The ends lost 11 bases at V and 4 bases at J; junction bases unmatched: 6. Here the CDR3 reads CASGTGGTEAFF. The DNA read from the CDR3 is TGTGCCTCTGGGACAGGCGGCACTGAA. Based on the CDR3 plus reference TRBV2 and TRBJ1-1, the full variable domain is EPEVTQTPSHQVTQMGQEVILRCVPISNHLYFYWYRQILGQKVEFLVSFYNNEISEKSEIFDDQFSVERPDGSNFTLKIRSTKLEDSAMYFCASGTGGTEAFFGQGTRLTVV.

Of note for this clone: The CDR3 end is not reached by the read, which stops 3 residues before it; the germline J gene fills it in. The V call is TRBV6-1, the J call TRBJ2-3, with D perhaps TRBD2 (5 bases). This CDR3 region has 13 residues. Germline CDR1 reads MNHNS; CDR2 reads SASEGT. The DNA read from the CDR3 is TGTGCCAGCAGTGTGGACTTTCAAGAGACG. This encodes CASSVDFQET. The CDR3, in full, reads CASSVDFQETQYF.

In the case of this clone: The read ends 3 residues shy of where the CDR3 ends; the end is completed using the germline J gene. V is TRBV6-2 or TRBV6-3 and J is TRBJ2-3, with 10 bases that match TRBD2. In germline, CDR1 is MNHEY, CDR2 SVGEGT. This CDR3 is 17 amino acids long. V lost 2 bases and J lost 0; bases outside the gene matches: 5. The CDR3 DNA, read in part, is TGTGCCAGCAGTTACCTTAGCGGGGGGAGTAGCACAGATACG. The encoded protein is CASSYLSGGSSTDT. The complete CDR3 sequence is CASSYLSGGSSTDTQYF.

Note on this clone: The CDR3 end is not reached by the read, which stops 3 residues before it; the germline J gene fills it in. The chain uses TRBV7-3 and TRBJ2-1, with 12 bases that match TRBD2. Germline V gives CDR1 SGHTA, CDR2 FQGTGA. Germline trimming cut 3 bases from V and 7 bases from J; bases unmatched to any gene: 10. The CDR3 has 17 residues. The CDR3 DNA, read in part, is TGTGCCAGCAGCTTCAACCCCCTAGCGGGGGGGCAAAATGAG. Encoded protein: CASSFNPLAGGQNE. The CDR3, in full, reads CASSFNPLAGGQNEQFF.

This clone is identified as medium-sized from frequency. Read coverage stops 3 residues before the CDR3 terminus; the germline J gene supplies the remainder. The chain recombines TRBV18 with TRBJ1-2; 11 positions match TRBD1. The ends lost 1 base at V and 0 bases at J; junction bases unmatched: 16. Per the germline V gene, CDR1 is KGHSH and CDR2 is LQKENI. The CDR3 has 21 residues. The DNA read from the CDR3 is TGTGCCAGCTCACCACAAATTCATCATATTCCGGGACAGGGGGCTAACTATGGC. This sequence encodes CASSPQIHHIPGQGANYG. The whole CDR3 reads CASSPQIHHIPGQGANYGYTF. Looking up the rest from reference TRBV18 and TRBJ1-2 gives the full variable domain: NAGVMQNPRHLVRRRGQEARLRCSPMKGHSHVYWYRQLPEEGLKFMVYLQKENIIDESGMPKERFSAEFPKEGPSILRIQQVVRGDSAAYFCASSPQIHHIPGQGANYGYTFGSGTRLTVV.

About this clone itself: The read halts 3 residues ahead of the CDR3 end, with the missing end drawn from the germline J gene. This rearrangement joins TRBV5-4 to TRBJ1-1; D is perhaps TRBD1 (5 bases). Germline CDR1 and CDR2: SGHNT and YYREEE (reference sequence). V was pared by 2 bases and J by 2 bases, with 10 bases between. CDR3 length equals 14 residues. The sequenced part of the CDR3 DNA is TGTGCCAGCAGCTTATGGGGCAGTAACACTGAA. It is translated as CASSLWGSNTE. In full, the CDR3 reads CASSLWGSNTEAFF.

This clone is called medium-sized based on its frequency. The CDR3 end is not reached by the read, which stops 3 residues before it; the germline J gene fills it in. J is TRBJ2-1 and V is TRBV19; 14 nucleotides align to TRBD2. Trimming at V came to 6 bases and at J to 0 bases, leaving 1 base not matched to a gene. CDR1 and CDR2 from the germline V gene are LNHDA and SQIVND (reference sequence). This CDR3 has 16 amino acids. The sequenced part of the CDR3 DNA is TGTGCCAGTAGCGGGACTAGCGGGGGCTCCTACAATGAG. As protein: CASSGTSGGSYNE. The CDR3 in full is CASSGTSGGSYNEQFF.

On this clone itself: The CDR3 end is not reached by the read, which stops 3 residues before it; the germline J gene fills it in. This chain connects TRBV10-3 to TRBJ1-2; the match to TRBD1 covers 7 bases. With V trimmed by 3 bases and J by 2 bases, 9 bases remained unmatched. Germline loops: CDR1 ENHRY, CDR2 SYGVKD. CDR3 length equals 16 residues. The CDR3 bases that were read are TGTGCCATCAGTGAAGGTATGAGGGGACAGAACTATGGC. Protein: CAISEGMRGQNYG. The whole CDR3 protein reads CAISEGMRGQNYGYTF.

For this clone: The observed sequence ends 3 residues before the CDR3 terminus, with the missing tail filled in from the germline J gene. The genes are TRBV20-1 and TRBJ2-7; perhaps TRBD2 as D (6 bases). The CDR3 consists of 14 residues. Germline V CDR1 and CDR2: DFQATT, SNEGSKA (reference sequence). Trimming left V 2 bases short and J 2 bases short, with 13 bases between. CDR3 DNA (partial): TGCAGTGCTAGATCCATGGAGGGTCCCTACGAG. Protein: CSARSMEGPYE. The whole CDR3 is CSARSMEGPYEQYF.

This CDR3 is CASSSSYGQYF. The sequenced CDR3 bases are TGTGCCAGTAGTAGCTCCTATGGT. This rearrangement joins TRBV19 to TRBJ2-4; unclear D gene. The DNA ends 3 residues before the CDR3 does, and the rest of the CDR3 is filled in from the germline J gene. This CDR3 is built from 11 residues. CDR1 LNHDA and CDR2 SQIVND come from the germline V gene (reference sequence).

Points on this clone: Read coverage stops 3 residues before the CDR3 terminus; the germline J gene supplies the remainder. The chain employs TRBV20-1 and TRBJ2-4; 8 positions match TRBD2. V shed 4 bases and J 0 bases; nucleotides not matched to a gene: 5. The CDR3 has 15 residues. Germline CDR1 is DFQATT and CDR2 is SNEGSKA (reference sequence). CDR3 loop: CSAINSGAAKNIQYF. CDR3 DNA, as far as it was read: TGCAGTGCTATTAATAGCGGGGCAGCCAAAAACATT.

A note on this clone: Read coverage stops 3 residues before the CDR3 terminus; the germline J gene supplies the remainder. The chain has TRBV12-3 or TRBV12-4 and TRBJ1-2; TRBD1 is a possible D gene (5 bases). This CDR3 is 13 amino acids long. V gave up 6 bases and J gave up 2 bases, with 10 bases separating them. The covered CDR3 bases are TGTGCCAGCAGCACGACAGAAAACTATGGC. It specifies CASSTTENYG. The whole CDR3 protein is CASSTTENYGYTF.

This clone ranks as medium-sized (0.01 to 0.1%) in terms of frequency. The read halts 3 residues ahead of the CDR3 end, with the missing end drawn from the germline J gene. V usage is TRBV20-1 and J usage is TRBJ2-2, with a weak D call TRBD2 (6 bases). Germline-derived CDR1 and CDR2 are DFQATT and SNEGSKA (reference sequence). The CDR3 loop spans 15 amino acids. Trimming pared 2 bases from V and 0 bases from J, leaving 10 bases between. The CDR3 loop is CSARRGIANTGELFF. The part of the CDR3 DNA that was read is TGCAGTGCTAGACGGGGGATTGCGAACACCGGGGAG.

About this clone itself: The read stops 3 residues short of the end of the CDR3; the missing end is completed from the germline J gene. The chain is built from TRBV4-2 and TRBJ2-7; TRBD2 might be the D (6 bases). V lost 3 bases, J lost 3 bases, and 21 bases lay in between. Per the germline V gene, CDR1 is LGHNA and CDR2 is YNFKEQ. This CDR3 spans 17 amino acids. CDR3 bases read: TGTGCCAGCAGCCACCCGATCCGGGACTTTGCCTACTACGAG. It is translated as CASSHPIRDFAYYE. The entire CDR3 protein reads CASSHPIRDFAYYEQYF.